This TCR beta chain was captured in a study of human T cells and chemical hapten exposure. One entry per CDR3 protein results from TCRdb running MiXCR on the RACE reads. The sample includes more than 75,000 distinct CDR3 sequences, over 8.5% of them seen just once. The germline V gene has CDR1 GTSNPN and CDR2 SVGIG (reference sequence). CDR3 length: 13 amino acids. Between the trimmed V and J ends, which lost 2 bases and 11 bases, there was a span of 13 bases. This sample's time point: healthy volunteer bleed at 6 weeks. Total RNA was isolated from whole blood that had not been fractionated. The material sequenced was whole blood. This TCR came from a male donor in good health. Some clones in this sample may be carry-over from other donors' samples. V gene TRBV30 combines with J gene TRBJ1-6; D ambiguous. The CDR3 spells CAWSSGERTPLHF. CDR3 bases: TGTGCCTGGAGTTCCGGCGAGAGAACACCCCTCCACTTT. Using reference TRBV30 and TRBJ1-6 for the parts outside the CDR3, the full variable domain is SQTIHQWPATLVQPVGSPLSLECTVEGTSNPNLYWYRQAAGRGLQLLFYSVGIGQISSEVPQNLSASRPQDRQFILSSKKLLLSDSGFYLCAWSSGERTPLHFGNGTRLTVT.